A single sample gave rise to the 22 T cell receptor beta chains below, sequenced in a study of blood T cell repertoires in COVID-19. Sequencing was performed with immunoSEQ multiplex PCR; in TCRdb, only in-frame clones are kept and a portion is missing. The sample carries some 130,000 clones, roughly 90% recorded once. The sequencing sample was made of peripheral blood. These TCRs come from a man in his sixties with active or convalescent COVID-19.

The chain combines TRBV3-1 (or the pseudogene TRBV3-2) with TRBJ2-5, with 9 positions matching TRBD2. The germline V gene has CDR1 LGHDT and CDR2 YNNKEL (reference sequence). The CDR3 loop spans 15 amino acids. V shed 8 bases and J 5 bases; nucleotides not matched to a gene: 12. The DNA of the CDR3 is TGTGCCAGCGTCCTCAGGCTAGCGGGGAAGGAGACCCAGTACTTC. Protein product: CASVLRLAGKETQYF.

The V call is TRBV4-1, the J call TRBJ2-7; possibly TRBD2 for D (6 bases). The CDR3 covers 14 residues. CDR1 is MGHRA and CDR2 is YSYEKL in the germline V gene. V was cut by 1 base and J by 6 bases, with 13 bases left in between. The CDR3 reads CASSQVGAGSEQYF. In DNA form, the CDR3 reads TGCGCCAGCAGCCAAGTAGGTGCCGGGAGCGAGCAGTACTTC.

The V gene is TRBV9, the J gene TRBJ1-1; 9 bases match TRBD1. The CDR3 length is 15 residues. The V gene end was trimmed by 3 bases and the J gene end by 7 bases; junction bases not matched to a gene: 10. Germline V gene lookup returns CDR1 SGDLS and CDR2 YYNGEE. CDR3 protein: CASSDPQGALGEAFF. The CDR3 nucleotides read TGTGCCAGCAGCGACCCACAGGGGGCTCTAGGTGAAGCTTTCTTT.

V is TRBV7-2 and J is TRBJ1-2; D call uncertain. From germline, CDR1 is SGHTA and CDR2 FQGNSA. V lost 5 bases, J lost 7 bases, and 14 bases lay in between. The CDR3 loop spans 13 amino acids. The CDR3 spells CASSPGIAFGYTF. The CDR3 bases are TGTGCCAGCAGCCCCGGGATAGCTTTTGGCTACACCTTC. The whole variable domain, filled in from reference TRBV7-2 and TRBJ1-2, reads GAGVSQSPSNKVTEKGKDVELRCDPISGHTALYWYRQSLGQGLEFLIYFQGNSAPDKSGLPSDRFSAERTGGSVSTLTIQRTQQEDSAVYLCASSPGIAFGYTFGSGTRLTVV.

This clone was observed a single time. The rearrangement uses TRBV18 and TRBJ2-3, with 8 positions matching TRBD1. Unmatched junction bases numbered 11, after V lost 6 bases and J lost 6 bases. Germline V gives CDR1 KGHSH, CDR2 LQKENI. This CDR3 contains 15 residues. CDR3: CASSYDRGRSDTQYF. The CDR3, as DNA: TGTGCCAGCTCTTACGACAGGGGCAGATCGGATACGCAGTATTTT.

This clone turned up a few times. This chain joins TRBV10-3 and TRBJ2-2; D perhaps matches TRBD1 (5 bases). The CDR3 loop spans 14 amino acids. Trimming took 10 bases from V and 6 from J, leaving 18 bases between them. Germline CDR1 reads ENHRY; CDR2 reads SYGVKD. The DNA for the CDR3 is TGTGCCACGCAAGGGGCCACCGGACCCGGGGAGCTGTTTTTT. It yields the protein CATQGATGPGELFF.

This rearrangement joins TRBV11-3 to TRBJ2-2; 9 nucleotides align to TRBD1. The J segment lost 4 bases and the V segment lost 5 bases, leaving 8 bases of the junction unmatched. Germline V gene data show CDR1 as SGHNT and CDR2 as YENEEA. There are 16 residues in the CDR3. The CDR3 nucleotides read TGTGCCAGCAGCGGGGCGGGGACAGGGTTCACCGGGGAGCTGTTTTTT. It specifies CASSGAGTGFTGELFF.

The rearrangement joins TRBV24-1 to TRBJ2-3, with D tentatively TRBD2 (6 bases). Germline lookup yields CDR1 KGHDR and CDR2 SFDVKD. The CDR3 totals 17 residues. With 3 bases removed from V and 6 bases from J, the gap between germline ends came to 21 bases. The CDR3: CATSDHYGTFSADTQYF. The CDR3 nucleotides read TGTGCCACCAGTGATCATTATGGGACTTTCTCGGCGGATACGCAGTATTTT.

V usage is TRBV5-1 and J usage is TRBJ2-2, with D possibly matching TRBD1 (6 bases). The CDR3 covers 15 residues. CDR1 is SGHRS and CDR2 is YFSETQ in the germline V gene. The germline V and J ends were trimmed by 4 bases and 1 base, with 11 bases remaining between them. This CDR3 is CASSPGTWNTGELFF. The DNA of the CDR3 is TGCGCCAGCAGCCCCGGGACATGGAACACCGGGGAGCTGTTTTTT. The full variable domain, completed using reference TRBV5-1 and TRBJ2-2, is KAGVTQTPRYLIKTRGQQVTLSCSPISGHRSVSWYQQTPGQGLQFLFEYFSETQRNKGNFPGRFSGRQFSNSRSEMNVSTLELGDSALYLCASSPGTWNTGELFFGEGSRLTVL.

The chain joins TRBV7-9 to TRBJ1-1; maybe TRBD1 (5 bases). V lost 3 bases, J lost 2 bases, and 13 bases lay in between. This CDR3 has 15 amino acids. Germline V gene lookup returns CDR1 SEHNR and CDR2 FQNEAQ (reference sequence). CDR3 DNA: TGTGCCAGCAGCTTGGCAGGGTACGGAAACACTGAAGCTTTCTTT. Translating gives CASSLAGYGNTEAFF.

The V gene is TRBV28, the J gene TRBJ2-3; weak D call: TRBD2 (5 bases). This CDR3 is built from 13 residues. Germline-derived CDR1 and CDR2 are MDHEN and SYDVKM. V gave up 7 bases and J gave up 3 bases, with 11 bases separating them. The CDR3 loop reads CASNAGLTDTQYF. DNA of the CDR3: TGTGCCAGCAATGCGGGTTTGACAGATACGCAGTATTTT.

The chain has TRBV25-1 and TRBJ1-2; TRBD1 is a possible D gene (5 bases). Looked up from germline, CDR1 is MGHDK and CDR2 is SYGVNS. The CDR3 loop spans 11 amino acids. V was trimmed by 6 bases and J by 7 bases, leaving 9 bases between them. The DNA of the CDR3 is TGTGCCAGCAGCCAGGGCGCTGGCTACACCTTC. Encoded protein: CASSQGAGYTF.

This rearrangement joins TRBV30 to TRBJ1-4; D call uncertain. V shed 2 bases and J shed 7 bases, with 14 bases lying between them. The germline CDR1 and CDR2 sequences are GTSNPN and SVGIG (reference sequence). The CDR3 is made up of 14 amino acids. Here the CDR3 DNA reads TGTGCCTGGAGTCCCCTCAAGAGTCTTGAAAAACTGTTTTTT. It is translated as CAWSPLKSLEKLFF.

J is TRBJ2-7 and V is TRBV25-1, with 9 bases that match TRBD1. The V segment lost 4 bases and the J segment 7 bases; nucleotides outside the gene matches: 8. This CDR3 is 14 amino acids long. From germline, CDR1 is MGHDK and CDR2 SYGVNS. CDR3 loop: CASSAGTGRGEQYF. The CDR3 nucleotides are TGTGCCAGCAGTGCAGGGACAGGGCGAGGTGAGCAGTACTTC.

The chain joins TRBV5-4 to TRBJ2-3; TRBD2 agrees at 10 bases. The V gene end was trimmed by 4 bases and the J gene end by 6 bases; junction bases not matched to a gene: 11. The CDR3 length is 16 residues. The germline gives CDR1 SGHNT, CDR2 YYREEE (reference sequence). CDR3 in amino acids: CASSPQLAGYFDTQYF. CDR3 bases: TGTGCCAGCAGCCCCCAACTAGCGGGATATTTTGATACGCAGTATTTT. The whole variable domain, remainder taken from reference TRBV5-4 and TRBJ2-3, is ETGVTQSPTHLIKTRGQQVTLRCSSQSGHNTVSWYQQALGQGPQFIFQYYREEENGRGNFPPRFSGLQFPNYSSELNVNALELDDSALYLCASSPQLAGYFDTQYFGPGTRLTVL.

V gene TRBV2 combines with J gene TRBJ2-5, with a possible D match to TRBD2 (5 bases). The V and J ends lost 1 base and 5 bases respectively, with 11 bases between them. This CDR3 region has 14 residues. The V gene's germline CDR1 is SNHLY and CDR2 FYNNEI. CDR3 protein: CASSEVSPGETQYF. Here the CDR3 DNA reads TGTGCCAGCAGTGAAGTATCCCCGGGGGAGACCCAGTACTTC.

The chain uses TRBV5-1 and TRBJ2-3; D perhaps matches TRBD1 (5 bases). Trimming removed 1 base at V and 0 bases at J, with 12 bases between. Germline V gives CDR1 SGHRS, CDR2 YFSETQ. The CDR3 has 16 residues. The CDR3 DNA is TGCGCCAGCAGCTTGAGGGGCGGCCAGAGCACAGATACGCAGTATTTT. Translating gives CASSLRGGQSTDTQYF.

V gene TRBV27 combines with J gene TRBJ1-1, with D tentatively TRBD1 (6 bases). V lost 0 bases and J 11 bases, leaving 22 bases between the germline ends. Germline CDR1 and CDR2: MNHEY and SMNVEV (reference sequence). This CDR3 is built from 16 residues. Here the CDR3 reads CASSLSDQGTVEGAFF. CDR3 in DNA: TGTGCCAGCAGTTTATCAGACCAGGGGACGGTCGAGGGGGCTTTCTTT.

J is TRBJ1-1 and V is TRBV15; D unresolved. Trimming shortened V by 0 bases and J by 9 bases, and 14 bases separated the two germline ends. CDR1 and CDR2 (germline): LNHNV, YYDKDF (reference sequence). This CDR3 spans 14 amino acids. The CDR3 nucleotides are TGTGCCACCAGCAGAGATCGGTGGGGAGGACAAGCTTTCTTT. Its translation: CATSRDRWGGQAFF.

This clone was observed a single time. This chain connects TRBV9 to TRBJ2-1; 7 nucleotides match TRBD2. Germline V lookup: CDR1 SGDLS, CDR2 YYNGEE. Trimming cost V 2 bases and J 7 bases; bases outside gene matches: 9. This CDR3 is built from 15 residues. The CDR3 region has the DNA TGTGCCAGCAGCGTTGCTTTGGGAGGGCAGAATGAGCAGTTCTTC. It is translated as CASSVALGGQNEQFF.

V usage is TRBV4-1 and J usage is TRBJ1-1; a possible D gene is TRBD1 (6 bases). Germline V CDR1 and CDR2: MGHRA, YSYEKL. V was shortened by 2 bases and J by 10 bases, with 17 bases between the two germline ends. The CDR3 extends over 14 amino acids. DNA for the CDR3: TGCGCCAGCAGCCAACCGGACAGCCCCAGGGGAGCTTTCTTT. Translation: CASSQPDSPRGAFF.

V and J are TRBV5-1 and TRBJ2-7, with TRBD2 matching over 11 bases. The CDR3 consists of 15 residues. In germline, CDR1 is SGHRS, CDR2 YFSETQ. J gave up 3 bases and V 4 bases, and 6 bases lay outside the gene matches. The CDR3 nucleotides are TGCGCCAGCAGCGGTAGCGGGGGGGCCCTCTACGAGCAGTACTTC. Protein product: CASSGSGGALYEQYF.